A single TCR beta chain is shown here with its context. Its antigen is unknown. The data stem from a study of a mutant IDH1 vaccine in newly diagnosed glioma. Study context: Patients had eight vaccinations, in weeks 1, 3, 5, 7, 11, 15, 19 and 23. The initiation of vaccination occurred 4-6 weeks after radiotherapy alone, or with temozolomide cycles.

Study-level results: With respect to changes in top peripheral T cell clonotypes, pseudoprogression seemed unrelated.

J was trimmed by 5 bases and V by 2 bases; bases with no gene match: 7. The germline V gene encodes CDR1 SEHNR and CDR2 FQNEAQ (reference sequence). This CDR3 has 17 residues. Some clones are missing from TCRdb's copy, which holds only in-frame ones; the method was immunoSEQ multiplex PCR. The data contain about 25,000 clones, 60% to 80% of them singletons. Indicated time point: week 5, during vaccination. Topical imiquimod accompanied each vaccine dose, which consisted of 300 ug of mutant IDH1 20-mer peptide. Astrocytomas found in donors were new, WHO grade 3 or 4, IDH1-mutant and ATRX-lost. Material: PBMCs, obtained from a glioma patient whose treatment included an IDH1 peptide vaccine. This clonotype was obtained from a man between 35 and 55 years old with glioma. V is TRBV7-9 and J is TRBJ2-1, with 12 bases matching TRBD2. The CDR3 loop reads CASSLMRRTSGNNEQFF. In nucleotides, the CDR3 is TGTGCCAGCAGCTTAATGCGTAGGACTAGCGGGAACAATGAGCAGTTCTTC.